This entry lists 22 T cell receptor beta chains sequenced from one sample in a study of T-cell memory formation after mild COVID-19. TCRdb re-derived calls from the 5' RACE reads in MiXCR, one entry per CDR3 protein. The profile covers over 450,000 distinct CDR3 sequences, with 20% appearing a single time and under 15% taken by the ten largest. The sequenced material came from PBMCs or a T cell subset sorted from them (not recorded which). The receptors shown here come from an adult woman who had mild COVID-19 (a few samples of this study predate the infection). Cell type and time point are not known.

This sequence joins TRBV7-9 and TRBJ2-2, with D maybe TRBD1 (5 bases). The V gene's germline CDR1 is SEHNR and CDR2 FQNEAQ (reference sequence). The CDR3 is made up of 12 amino acids. CDR3 sequence: CARGLVTGELFF. DNA of the CDR3: TGTGCTAGGGGCTTGGTCACCGGGGAGCTGTTTTTT.

This clonotype was recorded at least ten times. The V and J genes are TRBV6-1 and TRBJ2-7, with D perhaps TRBD2 (6 bases). This CDR3 has 13 amino acids. Germline V lookup: CDR1 MNHNS, CDR2 SASEGT. With 0 bases removed from V and 4 bases from J, the gap between germline ends came to 7 bases. CDR3 sequence (DNA): TGTGCCAGCAGTGAAGCGGCGGGGTACGAGCAGTACTTC. This encodes CASSEAAGYEQYF.

This clonotype has just a few counts. This chain connects TRBV10-3 to TRBJ1-2; 7 nucleotides match TRBD1. CDR1 and CDR2 from the germline V gene are ENHRY and SYGVKD. This CDR3 comprises 15 residues. V was pared by 6 bases and J by 0 bases, with 7 bases of the junction left unmatched. DNA for the CDR3: TGTGCCATCAGGGCCGGGACAGAAGCTAACTATGGCTACACCTTC. Its translation is CAIRAGTEANYGYTF.

This clonotype was seen more than once but under ten times. The rearrangement links TRBV20-1 to TRBJ1-2; no clear D gene. CDR3 length: 12 residues. CDR1 is DFQATT, CDR2 SNEGSKA, per germline (reference sequence). Trimming pared 6 bases from V and 6 bases from J, leaving 14 bases between. As DNA, the CDR3 is TGCAGTGCAGCGAGTGATAAGGATGGCTACACCTTC. This translates into CSAASDKDGYTF.

The J gene is TRBJ2-3, the V gene TRBV4-2; 16 nucleotides line up with TRBD2. The CDR3 extends over 16 amino acids. CDR1 is LGHNA and CDR2 is YNFKEQ in the germline V gene. Trimming cost V 8 bases and J 2 bases; bases outside gene matches: 4. DNA for the CDR3: TGTGCCAGCCGCGGGACTAGCGGGGGGGCCACAGATACGCAGTATTTT. Translating it yields CASRGTSGGATDTQYF.

This clonotype has more than one count but fewer than ten. The chain carries TRBV12-3 or TRBV12-4 and TRBJ2-2, with D hard to call. The CDR3 spans 10 residues. Trimming stripped 9 bases from V and 6 bases from J, with 5 bases between. CDR3 loop: CASSAGELFF. CDR3 sequence (DNA): TGTGCCAGTAGTGCCGGGGAGCTGTTTTTT.

The chain couples TRBV5-1 to TRBJ2-3; D gene unclear. The V gene's germline CDR1 is SGHRS and CDR2 YFSETQ. V was clipped by 4 bases and J by 6 bases, with 18 bases between them. The CDR3 extends over 15 amino acids. The CDR3 nucleotides are TGCGCCAGCAGCCCCAGTTCAGGTTTTGTCGATACGCAGTATTTT. This sequence encodes CASSPSSGFVDTQYF. Complete variable domain (other parts from reference TRBV5-1 and TRBJ2-3): KAGVTQTPRYLIKTRGQQVTLSCSPISGHRSVSWYQQTPGQGLQFLFEYFSETQRNKGNFPGRFSGRQFSNSRSEMNVSTLELGDSALYLCASSPSSGFVDTQYFGPGTRLTVL.

This clonotype was found many times. The chain links TRBV2 to TRBJ2-1; the D call may be TRBD1 or TRBD2 (5 bases each). The CDR3 totals 13 residues. The ends were cut back, 6 bases at V and 10 bases at J, with 16 bases in the middle. CDR1 is SNHLY and CDR2 is FYNNEI in the germline V gene. The CDR3 is CASRGDVTPEQFF. DNA of the CDR3: TGTGCCAGCAGAGGGGACGTGACTCCGGAGCAGTTCTTC.

The rearrangement links TRBV2 to TRBJ1-4; D not certain. CDR1 and CDR2 (germline): SNHLY, FYNNEI. The CDR3 runs 16 residues. V lost 4 bases and J 0 bases, leaving 12 bases between the germline ends. The CDR3 sequence is CASSGVREATNEKLFF. DNA of the CDR3: TGTGCCAGCAGTGGTGTACGCGAAGCAACTAATGAAAAACTGTTTTTT. Filled out from reference TRBV2 and TRBJ1-4, the complete variable domain reads EPEVTQTPSHQVTQMGQEVILRCVPISNHLYFYWYRQILGQKVEFLVSFYNNEISEKSEIFDDQFSVERPDGSNFTLKIRSTKLEDSAMYFCASSGVREATNEKLFFGSGTQLSVL.

This clonotype was observed a handful of times. The chain employs TRBV12-3 or TRBV12-4 and TRBJ2-3; no clear D gene. The V and J ends lost 5 bases and 14 bases respectively, with 17 bases between them. The CDR3 spans 12 residues. In DNA, the CDR3 is TGTGCCAGCAGTGACACCGGTTTTGTGTGGTATTTT. This codes for CASSDTGFVWYF.

This clonotype has just a few counts. V usage is TRBV7-9 and J usage is TRBJ1-5; D possibly corresponds to TRBD1 (5 bases). The CDR3 totals 15 residues. The germline V gene encodes CDR1 SEHNR and CDR2 FQNEAQ (reference sequence). V gave up 5 bases and J gave up 4 bases, with 15 bases separating them. The chain's CDR3 is CASSTAGTLNQPQHF. The CDR3 DNA follows: TGTGCCAGCAGCACCGCCGGGACCTTAAATCAGCCCCAGCATTTT.

This clonotype was seen a few times. J is TRBJ2-7 and V is TRBV25-1; 12 bases are a match to TRBD1. With V trimmed by 3 bases and J by 2 bases, 2 bases remained unmatched. The CDR3 loop spans 15 amino acids. CDR1 and CDR2 (germline): MGHDK, SYGVNS. The CDR3 is CASSEGTGGAYEQYF. CDR3 sequence (DNA): TGTGCCAGCAGTGAGGGGACAGGGGGCGCCTACGAGCAGTACTTC.

There are a few counts of this clonotype. CDR3: CASSTGSLYNEQFF. CDR3 DNA: TGCGCCAGCAGCACGGGGAGTTTGTACAATGAGCAGTTCTTC. The chain links TRBV5-1 to TRBJ2-1; the D gene is possibly TRBD2 (5 bases). Trimming shortened V by 4 bases and J by 4 bases, and 12 bases separated the two germline ends. The CDR3 sequence is 14 residues long. Germline assignment: CDR1 SGHRS and CDR2 YFSETQ.

The V call is TRBV10-3, the J call TRBJ2-1; 7 nucleotides agree with TRBD1. Unmatched junction bases numbered 9, after V lost 6 bases and J lost 7 bases. In germline, CDR1 is ENHRY, CDR2 SYGVKD. The CDR3 is 14 residues long. The CDR3, as DNA: TGTGCCATCAGAGAAGCGACAGGGTCTAATGAGCAGTTCTTC. Its protein is CAIREATGSNEQFF.

This clonotype was seen a handful of times. The chain links TRBV6-2 or TRBV6-3 to TRBJ2-1, with TRBD2 matching over 7 bases. Unmatched junction bases numbered 14, after V lost 10 bases and J lost 14 bases. Per germline, CDR1 MNHEY and CDR2 SVGEGT. The CDR3 covers 12 residues. CDR3 nucleotides: TGTGCCACGGAAGGACTAGGACCAGTGGAGTTCTTC. Encoded protein: CATEGLGPVEFF.

This clonotype was observed a few times. CDR3 in DNA: TGTGCCAGCAGTTTCACCAGGGGCCCAGCAAATGAAAAACTGTTTTTT. Encoded protein: CASSFTRGPANEKLFF. J is TRBJ1-4 and V is TRBV27, with D maybe TRBD1 (6 bases). This CDR3 comprises 16 residues. CDR1 is MNHEY and CDR2 is SMNVEV in the germline V gene (reference sequence). The V end lost 3 bases, the J end lost 5 bases, and 16 bases lay between the germline ends.

This clonotype was counted only a few times. The chain is built from TRBV28 and TRBJ2-1, with 10 nucleotides matching TRBD2. Per the germline V gene, CDR1 is MDHEN and CDR2 is SYDVKM. V lost 3 bases, J lost 9 bases, and 2 bases stayed unmatched. The CDR3 contains 13 residues. The CDR3 loop reads CASSLSSGSEQFF. In DNA form, the CDR3 reads TGTGCCAGCAGTTTGTCTAGCGGGAGTGAGCAGTTCTTC.

This clonotype was seen a handful of times. J is TRBJ1-1 and V is TRBV10-3; 7 positions agree with TRBD1. The CDR3 is 15 amino acids. Germline-derived CDR1 and CDR2 are ENHRY and SYGVKD. Losses at the gene ends were 4 bases for V and 1 base for J; bases not matched to a gene: 6. CDR3 DNA: TGTGCCATCAGTGGTCACAGGGGACCGAACACTGAAGCTTTCTTT. Its protein product is CAISGHRGPNTEAFF.

The genes are TRBV6-5 and TRBJ2-5, with 7 bases aligning to TRBD2. From germline, CDR1 is MNHEY and CDR2 SVGAGI. Losses at the gene ends were 0 bases for V and 0 bases for J; bases not matched to a gene: 4. The CDR3 length is 16 residues. The CDR3 DNA reads as TGTGCCAGCAGTTACTCGAGGCGGGAGTACCAAGAGACCCAGTACTTC. Translation: CASSYSRREYQETQYF.

This clonotype showed up just a few times. The V gene is TRBV6-1, the J gene TRBJ1-4, with D unresolved. Germline CDR1 MNHNS, CDR2 SASEGT. This CDR3 spans 14 amino acids. V lost 8 bases and J 4 bases, leaving 14 bases between the germline ends. The CDR3 nucleotides are TGTGCCAGCTGTCGGGTCCCACTTAATGAAAAACTGTTTTTT. The encoded protein is CASCRVPLNEKLFF.

This clonotype was recorded a few times. The rearrangement uses TRBV29-1 and TRBJ2-1, with 7 bases matching TRBD2. Per the germline V gene, CDR1 is SQVTM and CDR2 is ANQGSEA. CDR3 size: 15 residues. V dropped 1 base and J dropped 0; count of bases not matched to a gene: 3. The CDR3 DNA follows: TGCAGCGTTGAAGGGGAGGGGAGCTCCTACAATGAGCAGTTCTTC. Residues: CSVEGEGSSYNEQFF.

The chain joins TRBV6-5 to TRBJ2-1; 14 nucleotides line up with TRBD2. Germline assignment: CDR1 MNHEY and CDR2 SVGAGI. V lost 7 bases, J lost 9 bases, and 8 bases stayed unmatched. CDR3 length: 15 residues. CDR3 sequence reads: CASTDEGLAGGEQFF. The CDR3 DNA follows: TGTGCCAGCACCGATGAAGGACTAGCGGGAGGTGAGCAGTTCTTC.